A selection of T cell receptor beta chains follows, all from one sample in a study of radiation and T cells in renal cell carcinoma. Profiled with immunoSEQ multiplex PCR; TCRdb holds only in-frame clones, not every one. The sample lists around 100,000 clones; roughly 88% were seen once. The material sequenced was blood, taken from a patient whose treatment included radiotherapy and nephrectomy. Receptors originate from a man in his sixties with renal cell carcinoma. CDR3s include the opening cysteine and the closing phenylalanine or tryptophan. The order of the fields is D gene, clone size, V gene, J gene, CDR3 DNA, CDR3 protein. The D gene is left open where the match is weak. Rows may omit the clone size; those that give it use once, few, many or a size class.

>-|few|TRBV6-5|TRBJ2-7
TGTGCCAGCAGACGTAGTCGGGTCCACGAGCAGTACTTC
CASRRSRVHEQYF
>-|-|TRBV4-3|TRBJ1-5
TGCGCCAGCAGCCAAGAGGCCGGGTTTAGCAATCAGCCCCAGCATTTT
CASSQEAGFSNQPQHF
>TRBD2|-|TRBV7-9|TRBJ2-7
TGTGCCAGCAGCTTAAGCGGGAGCTACGAGCAGTACTTC
CASSLSGSYEQYF
>TRBD1|-|TRBV16|TRBJ2-7
TGTGCCAGCAGCCATTCACCGGGACAGGGGGCGCGAGAGCAGTACTTC
CASSHSPGQGAREQYF
>TRBD1|-|TRBV4-1|TRBJ1-5
TGCGCCAGCAGCCGCTCAGGGGGGGGCGGCAATCAGCCCCAGCATTTT
CASSRSGGGGNQPQHF
>-|-|TRBV7-2|TRBJ1-1
TGTGCCAGCAGCTTATTGTCAGAGGCTTTCTTT
CASSLLSEAFF
>-|-|TRBV28|TRBJ1-1
TGTGCCAGCAGTTTTCCGACGGCCCCCGCTGAAGCTTTCTTT
CASSFPTAPAEAFF
>-|-|TRBV11-2|TRBJ2-3
TGTGCCAGCAGCTTAAATAAGGTAGCTTCTAGCACAGATACGCAGTATTTT
CASSLNKVASSTDTQYF
>-|-|TRBV4-3|TRBJ1-3
TGCGCCAGCAGCCAAGAAAGAGGCTCTGGAAACACCATATATTTT
CASSQERGSGNTIYF
>TRBD2|once|TRBV6-1|TRBJ2-5
TGTGCCAGCAGTGAATCCAGCGGGAGTTATGGGACCCAGTACTTC
CASSESSGSYGTQYF
>-|-|TRBV19|TRBJ2-1
TGTGCCAGTAGTATAGTAGCGACCCAATTAATCAATGAGCAGTTCTTC
CASSIVATQLINEQFF
>-|-|TRBV9|TRBJ2-1
TGTGCCAGCAGCGTAGCGGCCTCCTACAATGAGCAGTTCTTC
CASSVAASYNEQFF
>TRBD2|-|TRBV18|TRBJ2-1
TGTGCCAGCTCACCACCGTCGGGACTAGCGGCCAATGAGCAGTTCTTC
CASSPPSGLAANEQFF
>-|-|TRBV6-1|TRBJ1-3
TGTGCCAGCAGTGAATACCGGGGGGGAGGGTACACCATATATTTT
CASSEYRGGGYTIYF
>-|-|TRBV4-1|TRBJ2-3
TGCGCCAGCAGCCAAGACCGGGGTTCGGGCACAGATACGCAGTATTTT
CASSQDRGSGTDTQYF
>TRBD1|-|TRBV19|TRBJ1-3
TGTGCCAGTAGTTTAGCCCGGACAGGGTTGCCTGGAAACACCATATATTTT
CASSLARTGLPGNTIYF
>-|-|TRBV5-1|TRBJ2-2
TGCGCTTCGTCGGGGAACACAGGCACCGGGGAGCTGTTTTTT
CASSGNTGTGELFF
>TRBD2|-|TRBV5-4|TRBJ2-3
TGTGCCAGCAGCCGGGGGGGCTACACAGATACGCAGTATTTT
CASSRGGYTDTQYF
>TRBD1|-|TRBV6-6|TRBJ1-2
TGTGCCAGCAGTCGGACAGGGGGCTTTGGCTACACCTTC
CASSRTGGFGYTF
>-|once|TRBV29-1|TRBJ1-1
TGCAGCGTTCCGACGGGATCCATGAACACTGAAGCTTTCTTT
CSVPTGSMNTEAFF
>TRBD1|-|TRBV19|TRBJ2-1
TGTGCCAGTAGATTACAGGGGGCCAATGAGCAGTTCTTC
CASRLQGANEQFF
>-|-|TRBV7-6|TRBJ2-7
TGTGCCAGCAGCTTAGGGACGAGCGAGCAGTACTTC
CASSLGTSEQYF
>TRBD2|-|TRBV4-1|TRBJ2-3
TGCGCCAGCAGCCAAGATCCCTCTAGCGGGAGTCCGGGAGATACGCAGTATTTT
CASSQDPSSGSPGDTQYF
>-|-|TRBV11-2|TRBJ1-5
TGTGCCAGCAGCTTATCCGACCGTCAGCCCCAGCATTTT
CASSLSDRQPQHF
>-|-|TRBV11-2|TRBJ2-5
TGTGCCAGCAGCTTTAACAGGGCAGGGGGGGAGACCCAGTACTTC
CASSFNRAGGETQYF
>-|-|TRBV28|TRBJ1-1
TGTGCCAGCGGCCTGAACACTGAAGCTTTCTTT
CASGLNTEAFF
>-|many|TRBV11-1|TRBJ1-1
TGTGCCAGCAGCTTAGCTTATGGGACGAGTGCTTTCTTT
CASSLAYGTSAFF
>-|-|TRBV21-1|TRBJ1-1
TGTGCCAGCAGCAAAGTCAAGGAGCCGAACACTGAAGCTTTCTTT
CASSKVKEPNTEAFF
>-|-|TRBV5-1|TRBJ2-7
TGCGCCAGCAGCTCCTTTTCTGACGGGAACTACGAGCAGTACTTC
CASSSFSDGNYEQYF
>-|few|TRBV19|TRBJ1-5
TGTGCCAGTAGTCGAGCCGACAATCAGCCCCAGCATTTT
CASSRADNQPQHF
>-|-|TRBV19|TRBJ1-5
TGTGCCAGTAGTAGGAATAGCAATCAGCCCCAGCATTTT
CASSRNSNQPQHF
>-|-|TRBV10-2|TRBJ2-2
TGCGCCAGCAGTGTGACACAGAACACCGGGGAGCTGTTTTTT
CASSVTQNTGELFF
>-|-|TRBV27|TRBJ2-5
TGTGCCAGCAGTCGCCAGATCAACAATTGGGTGAGGGAGACCCAGTACTTC
CASSRQINNWVRETQYF
>TRBD1|-|TRBV10-3|TRBJ2-7
TGTGCCATCGGCGGGGAGGCCGACAGGGGGTCCTACGAGCAGTACTTC
CAIGGEADRGSYEQYF
>-|-|TRBV5-1|TRBJ2-3
TGCGCCAGCAGCTTGAGAGTGGGACGGGACACAGATACGCAGTATTTT
CASSLRVGRDTDTQYF
>TRBD1|-|TRBV30|TRBJ2-3
TGTGCCTGGATAGTTTCCCAGGGGGCAGATACGCAGTATTTT
CAWIVSQGADTQYF
>TRBD1|-|TRBV5-4|TRBJ2-2
TGTGCCAGCAGCTTGGAACAGGGGATCGGGGAGCTGTTTTTT
CASSLEQGIGELFF
>-|-|TRBV18|TRBJ1-2
TGTGCCAGCTCACCAGCCAGCTATGGCTACACCTTC
CASSPASYGYTF
>TRBD2|-|TRBV4-1|TRBJ2-1
TGCGCCAGCAGCCAGGGGACTAGCGGGAGAGTCAATGAGCAGTTCTTC
CASSQGTSGRVNEQFF
>-|few|TRBV19|TRBJ1-2
TGTGCCAGTAGTACCCAGGGTTCAGGCTACACCTTC
CASSTQGSGYTF
>-|-|TRBV2|TRBJ1-1
TGTGCCAGTCGTGCGGACACTGAAGCTTTCTTT
CASRADTEAFF
>TRBD1|-|TRBV19|TRBJ2-5
TGTGCCAGTACCCGAAAACGACAGGGGGGAGAGACCCAGTACTTC
CASTRKRQGGETQYF
>-|-|TRBV5-1|TRBJ2-5
TGCGCCAGCAGCTTTACATCCCAAGAGACCCAGTACTTC
CASSFTSQETQYF
>-|-|TRBV2|TRBJ2-1
TGTGCCAGCAGTGACGGGCAGGGAAGGGATGAGCAGTTCTTC
CASSDGQGRDEQFF
>-|-|TRBV7-9|TRBJ2-2
TGTGCCAGCAGCTTAGGCCCCGGGGCACTTTTT
CASSLGPGALF
>TRBD1|-|TRBV7-2|TRBJ2-1
TGTGCCAGCAGCCCCCGCTACAGGGGTTACAATGAGCAGTTCTTC
CASSPRYRGYNEQFF
>-|-|TRBV11-2|TRBJ1-4
TGTGCCAGCAGCTTTACCGAAGAGGCAGGGTTTAATGAAAAACTGTTTTTT
CASSFTEEAGFNEKLFF
>TRBD1|-|TRBV10-3|TRBJ1-5
TGTGCCATCGCAAGGACAGGGCAAAATCAGCCCCAGCATTTT
CAIARTGQNQPQHF
>TRBD1|-|TRBV27|TRBJ2-7
TGTGCCAGCAGTTCGAGTAGGAAAAAACGGGACAGGGGCCACGAGCAGTACTTC
CASSSSRKKRDRGHEQYF
>TRBD1|-|TRBV7-3|TRBJ2-2
TGTGCCAGCAGCCAAACAGGGGGAAGCACCGGGGAGCTGTTTTTT
CASSQTGGSTGELFF
>-|few|TRBV5-6|TRBJ2-3
TGTGCCAGCACCCTATCAGGGGGGGCCACAGATACGCAGTATTTT
CASTLSGGATDTQYF
>TRBD2|-|TRBV19|TRBJ2-1
TGTGCCAGTAGTTCGAGGACTAGCGGGGACAATGAGCAGTTCTTC
CASSSRTSGDNEQFF
>-|few|TRBV5-5|TRBJ2-1
TGTGCCAGCAGCTTGCAGGGTATCTACAATGAGCAGTTCTTC
CASSLQGIYNEQFF
>-|-|TRBV6-6|TRBJ2-5
TGTGCCAGCTCCGTGGTCGGCGAGACCCAGTACTTC
CASSVVGETQYF
>-|-|TRBV28|TRBJ2-7
TGTGCCAGCAGCCCGAGTGCCACCTACGAGCAGTACTTC
CASSPSATYEQYF
>-|once|TRBV5-1|TRBJ2-5
TGCGCCAGCAGCAGAGCTAGGGAGAGGAGCGAGACCCAGTACTTC
CASSRARERSETQYF
>-|-|TRBV25-1|TRBJ2-2
TGTGCCAGCAGTTGGTTGGGGGAGCTGTTTTTT
CASSWLGELFF
>TRBD2|-|TRBV10-2|TRBJ2-1
TGCGCCAGCAGTGGACTAGCGGGTTCCCGCACATCCTACAATGAGCAGTTCTTC
CASSGLAGSRTSYNEQFF
>-|-|TRBV5-1|TRBJ2-1
TGCGCCAGCAGCTCGAGGGTTGTGGGGGGACCGAACAATGAGCAGTTCTTC
CASSSRVVGGPNNEQFF